This TCR beta chain was profiled in a study of shared clonotypes between healthy human individuals. Study information: Three plates were used per donor for CD4 naive, three for CD4 memory, two for CD8 naive and one for CD8 memory. Study-wide points: The sampled material consisted only of blood, and tissue repertoires are likely to differ.

V was shortened by 10 bases and J by 1 base, with 10 bases between the two germline ends. CDR3 length: 12 amino acids. Germline assignment: CDR1 ENHRY and CDR2 SYGVKD. In the authors' methods: Without quality scores, immunoSEQ junctional reads could not be filtered like full-length reads. Assay used: immunoSEQ multiplex PCR; TCRdb lists only in-frame clones, some missing. V and J calls and clone size are given by that table; D and trimming were obtained from the DNA. The sample carries approximately 2,300,000 clones, about 90% recorded once. About this clone itself: Its target is unknown.

The clonotype was recovered from a man younger than 35 in good health. Some clones in this sample may be carry-over from other donors' samples. Sample: naive CD4+ T cells from PBMCs. As for subset: CD45RA+ positively selected. The chain uses TRBV10-3 and TRBJ1-1, with D possibly TRBD1 on 5 matching bases. The CDR3 nucleotides read TGTGCCACCCGACAGACGAACACTGAAGCTTTCTTT. It is translated as CATRQTNTEAFF.